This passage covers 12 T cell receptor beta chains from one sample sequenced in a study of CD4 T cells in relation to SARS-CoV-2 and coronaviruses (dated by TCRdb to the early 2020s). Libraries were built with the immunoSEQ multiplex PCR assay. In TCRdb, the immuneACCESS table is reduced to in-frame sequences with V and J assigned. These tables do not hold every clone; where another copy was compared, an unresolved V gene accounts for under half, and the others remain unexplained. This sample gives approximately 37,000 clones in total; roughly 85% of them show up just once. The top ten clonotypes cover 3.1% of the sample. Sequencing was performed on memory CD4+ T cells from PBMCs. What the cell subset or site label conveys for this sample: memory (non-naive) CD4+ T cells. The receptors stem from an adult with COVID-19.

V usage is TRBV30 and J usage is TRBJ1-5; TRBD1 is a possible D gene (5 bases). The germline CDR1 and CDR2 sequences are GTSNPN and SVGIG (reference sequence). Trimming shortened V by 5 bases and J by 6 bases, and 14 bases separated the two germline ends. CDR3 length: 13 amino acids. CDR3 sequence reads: CAWAPRGSQPQHF. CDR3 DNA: TGTGCCTGGGCCCCGAGGGGTAGTCAGCCCCAGCATTTT.

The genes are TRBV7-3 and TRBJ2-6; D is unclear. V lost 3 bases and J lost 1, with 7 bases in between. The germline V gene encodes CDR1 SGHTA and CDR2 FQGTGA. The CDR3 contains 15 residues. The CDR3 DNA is TGTGCCAGCAGCTTTTTAGGGTCTGGGGCCAACGTCCTGACTTTC. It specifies CASSFLGSGANVLTF.

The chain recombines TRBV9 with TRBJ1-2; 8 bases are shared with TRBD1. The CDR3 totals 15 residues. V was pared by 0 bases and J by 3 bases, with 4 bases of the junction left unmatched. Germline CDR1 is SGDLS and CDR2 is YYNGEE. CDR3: CASSVEDRAHYGYTF. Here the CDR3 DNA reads TGTGCCAGCAGCGTAGAGGACAGGGCGCACTATGGCTACACCTTC. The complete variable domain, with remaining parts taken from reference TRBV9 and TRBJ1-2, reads DSGVTQTPKHLITATGQRVTLRCSPRSGDLSVYWYQQSLDQGLQFLIQYYNGEERAKGNILERFSAQQFPDLHSELNLSSLELGDSALYFCASSVEDRAHYGYTFGSGTRLTVV.

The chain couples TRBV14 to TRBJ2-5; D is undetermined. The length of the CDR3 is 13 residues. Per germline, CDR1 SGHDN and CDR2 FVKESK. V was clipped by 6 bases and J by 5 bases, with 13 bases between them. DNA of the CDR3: TGTGCCAGCAGACCCACCGGGCGGGAGACCCAGTACTTC. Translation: CASRPTGRETQYF.

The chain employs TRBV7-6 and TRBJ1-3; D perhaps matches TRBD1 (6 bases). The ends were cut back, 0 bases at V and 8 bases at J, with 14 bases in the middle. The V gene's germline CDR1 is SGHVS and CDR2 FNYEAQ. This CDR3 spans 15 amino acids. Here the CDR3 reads CASSLANSRGHTIYF. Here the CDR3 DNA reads TGTGCCAGCAGCTTAGCGAATAGCAGGGGTCACACCATATATTTT.

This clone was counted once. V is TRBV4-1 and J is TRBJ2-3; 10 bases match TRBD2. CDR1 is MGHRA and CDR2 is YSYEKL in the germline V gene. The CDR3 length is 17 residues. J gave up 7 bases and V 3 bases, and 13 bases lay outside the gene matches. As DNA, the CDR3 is TGCGCCAGCAGCCAGAATACCGGGACTAGCGTATTAAATACGCAGTATTTT. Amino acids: CASSQNTGTSVLNTQYF.

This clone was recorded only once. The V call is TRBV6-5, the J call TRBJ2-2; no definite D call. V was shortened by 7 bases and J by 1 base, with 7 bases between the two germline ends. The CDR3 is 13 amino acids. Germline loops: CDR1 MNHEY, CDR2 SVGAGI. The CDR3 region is CASTHWNTGELFF. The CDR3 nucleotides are TGTGCCAGCACCCACTGGAACACCGGGGAGCTGTTTTTT.

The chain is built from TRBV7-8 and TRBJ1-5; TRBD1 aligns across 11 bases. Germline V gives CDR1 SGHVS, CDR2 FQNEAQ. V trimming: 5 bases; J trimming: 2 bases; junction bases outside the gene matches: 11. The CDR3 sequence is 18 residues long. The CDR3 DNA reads TGTGCCAGCAGCCGGACAGGGGGCGGTAGGTTCGGCAATCAGCCCCAGCATTTT. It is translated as CASSRTGGGRFGNQPQHF.

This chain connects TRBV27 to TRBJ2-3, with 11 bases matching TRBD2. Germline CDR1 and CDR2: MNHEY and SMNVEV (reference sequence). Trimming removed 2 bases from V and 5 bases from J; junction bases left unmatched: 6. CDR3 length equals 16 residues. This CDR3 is CASSLIAGGPRDTQYF. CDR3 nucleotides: TGTGCCAGCAGTTTAATAGCGGGAGGGCCCCGAGATACGCAGTATTTT.

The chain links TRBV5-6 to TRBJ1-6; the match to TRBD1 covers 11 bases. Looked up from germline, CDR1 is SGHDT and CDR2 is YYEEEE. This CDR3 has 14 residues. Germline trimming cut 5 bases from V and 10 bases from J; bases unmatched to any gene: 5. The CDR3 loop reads CASRRTGGGSPLHF. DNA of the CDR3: TGTGCCAGCAGGAGGACAGGGGGCGGGTCACCCCTCCACTTT.

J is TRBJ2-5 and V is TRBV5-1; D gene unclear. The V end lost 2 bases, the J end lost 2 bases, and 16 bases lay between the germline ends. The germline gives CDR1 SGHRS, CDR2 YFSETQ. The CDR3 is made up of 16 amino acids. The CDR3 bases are TGCGCCAGCAGCTTATCCCCTAGTGCCCTACAAGAGACCCAGTACTTC. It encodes CASSLSPSALQETQYF. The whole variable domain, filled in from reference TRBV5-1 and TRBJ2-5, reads KAGVTQTPRYLIKTRGQQVTLSCSPISGHRSVSWYQQTPGQGLQFLFEYFSETQRNKGNFPGRFSGRQFSNSRSEMNVSTLELGDSALYLCASSLSPSALQETQYFGPGTRLLVL.

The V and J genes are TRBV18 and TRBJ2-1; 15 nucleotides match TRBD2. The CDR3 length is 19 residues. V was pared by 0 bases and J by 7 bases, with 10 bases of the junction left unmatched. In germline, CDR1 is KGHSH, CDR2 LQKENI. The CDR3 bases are TGTGCCAGCTCACCACCGCACGGGACTAGCGGGAGGCGGTGGAATGAGCAGTTCTTC. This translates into CASSPPHGTSGRRWNEQFF.